This T cell receptor (beta chain) was retrieved from a study of blood T cells in healthy people across ages (dated by TCRdb to about 2015). Turning to the overall study: In model experiments, roughly one uniquely barcoded TCR beta cDNA molecule per two T cells was captured by template switching. Four age groups were formed from the donors: young (average approximately 15 years), middle-aged (around 40), aged (about 62) and long-lived (about 80). Using the same blood draw, the study looked at two additional independent replicas of 1 million unique cDNA reads for two donors, one aged 18 to 29 and the other aged 80 or older. The study measured age-related changes in TCR beta repertoire diversity using deep sequencing normalized with unique cDNA molecular identifiers. Donors of different ages were randomly distributed across sequencing lanes to avoid experimental bias. General conclusions and limits of the study: Since profiling was done on bulk unsorted PBMCs, naive and antigen-experienced compartments could not be conclusively compared. A strong correlation was found between observed TCR beta diversity and the percentage of naive T cells measured by flow cytometry. Estimates of total diversity from one million sequenced T cells were regarded as lower bounds and underestimates. As age increased, observed TCR beta diversity per million T cells dropped in a roughly linear way, and a significant reduction was already evident by age 40. Compared with the aged group, the long-lived group had more naive CD4+ T cells, fewer expanded clones and increased TCR diversity, suggesting age selection. Because donor CMV infection status was unknown, age-related changes in expanded clonotypes were potentially confounded.

To note about this clonotype: No cognate antigen has been identified for it. Base qualities are not recorded, but no much larger clone differs from it by a single base.

V is cut by 0 bases and J by 6 bases, and the space between the germline ends is 14 bases. Taken from cysteine to phenylalanine, the CDR3 has 15 residues. The DNA shown is the 45-base CDR3, in frame from base 1. CDR1 and CDR2 were assigned from the germline V gene as MNHEY and SVGAGI. The library came from 5' RACE. TCRdb shows the sequencer as Illumina HiSeq 2500. The second PCR ran for roughly 7 to 11 cycles and used a J-beta primer mix along with a sample-barcoded 5' primer. A template-switch 5' adaptor carrying 12 random nucleotides introduced a unique molecular identifier onto each TCR beta cDNA molecule. Each sample yielded at least 2.5 million CDR3-containing paired-end reads. First-strand cDNA was synthesized from all RNA with the Mint cDNA synthesis kit, primed by a TRBC-specific oligonucleotide. After uracil-DNA glycosylase treatment, a first 18-cycle PCR used universal primers M1SS and BC2_uni_R on all cDNA. For the original study's pipeline: For normalization, 1 million high-quality reads were randomly selected from each sample, with every read carrying a distinct molecular identifier. Reads sharing molecular identifiers were discarded rather than binned into consensus sequences. MiTCR, run with a Q25 quality threshold and the strictest error-elimination algorithm, handled CDR3 identification, clonotype clustering and error correction. Lower-bound total TCR beta diversity was estimated with a nonparametric unseen species model using Euler transformation. The raw public data were reprocessed by TCRdb itself: fastp quality trimming at Q25, MiXCR clonotype calling, in-frame beta chains only. Duplicate CDR3 protein sequences are folded into a single record with the most common DNA and genes. V and J calls and clone size were set by TCRdb, not the authors. In all, the sample holds about 730,000 distinct CDR3 sequences, and about 40% of those were seen once. The ten largest clones capture under 25% of the sample.

Systemically healthy Caucasian individuals from Russia, 35 to 40 in total and aged about 6 to 90 years, were included as donors. Each donor gave around 9.9 milliliters of peripheral blood, collected into EDTA-treated Vacutainer tubes. Ficoll-Paque density-gradient centrifugation was used to isolate PBMCs, with at least 7 million per sample. Trizol reagent was used to extract total RNA from PBMCs, with at least 5.5 micrograms per sample. For every donor, an aliquot of PBMCs went through flow cytometry to measure the percentages of naive CD45RAhigh/CD27high T cells. The source material was blood. The origin of this receptor is a woman between 55 and 75 years old in good health. The sequence links TRBV6-5 to TRBJ1-1; TRBD1 might be the D gene, on 5 matching bases. In nucleotides, the sequence is TGTGCCAGCAGTTACTCGATGGGACCGAAGTCTGAAGCTTTCTTT. Translation gives CASSYSMGPKSEAFF.